This TCR beta chain was sequenced in a study of beta chain features in type 1 diabetes. Looking at the study overall: Healthy donors resembled patients in age, gender and cell yields. Sorted cells from all samples, numbering about 98 million, were examined.

This clone was counted between two and nine times. Expressed TCRB transcripts were sequenced, since all the RNA that had been isolated was reverse transcribed. Measured with immunoSEQ multiplex PCR; TCRdb has only the in-frame clones, and not every one. The profile shows hundreds of thousands of clones, around 14% of them singletons. Germline CDR1 reads LNHDA; CDR2 reads SQIVND (reference sequence). There are 12 residues in the CDR3. The germline V and J ends were trimmed by 7 bases and 8 bases, with 15 bases remaining between them. The receptor was derived from a young man in good health. The chain couples TRBV19 to TRBJ2-7, with TRBD2 as a possible D gene (5 bases). What was sequenced was naive CD4+ T cells from blood. The CDR3 loop reads CASTSDGIQQYF. CDR3 DNA sequence: TGTGCCAGTACCTCAGACGGGATACAGCAGTACTTC.